What follows are 7 T cell receptor beta chains derived from one specimen sequenced in a study of blood T cell repertoires in COVID-19. The method was immunoSEQ multiplex PCR; TCRdb's version includes in-frame clones alone and lacks a portion of them. The table shows about 250,000 clones, with approximately 88% occurring only once. Input material: peripheral blood. The source of these receptors is a woman aged 30 to 39 with COVID-19, enrolled during active disease.

This sequence joins TRBV28 and TRBJ2-7; tentatively, D is TRBD1 (7 bases). Trimming shortened V by 5 bases and J by 2 bases, and 19 bases separated the two germline ends. The germline V gene has CDR1 MDHEN and CDR2 SYDVKM. The CDR3 contains 16 residues. CDR3 region: CASSAGTADTPYEQYV. CDR3 sequence (DNA): TGTGCCAGCAGTGCGGGGACAGCCGACACTCCCTACGAGCAGTACGTC.

The chain uses TRBV28 and TRBJ2-7; the D is unclear. Deletions cut 1 base from V and 4 bases from J, with 5 bases between. Germline CDR1 and CDR2: MDHEN and SYDVKM. This CDR3 is built from 12 residues. The CDR3 spells CASSLFGYEQYF. The CDR3 DNA reads as TGTGCCAGCAGTTTATTCGGGTACGAGCAGTACTTC.

Remarks on this clone: One end of the junction varies from germline; a read error may be responsible. V is TRBV7-7 and J is TRBJ2-2, with D maybe TRBD1 (7 bases). Germline CDR1 and CDR2: SSHAT and FNYEAQ (reference sequence). CDR3 length equals 14 residues. CDR3 nucleotide sequence: TGTGCTAGCAGCAGGCAGGGGGGACCCGGGGAGCTGTTTTTT. It is translated as CASSRQGGPGELFF.

V usage is TRBV18 and J usage is TRBJ1-4; 10 bases fit TRBD1. Unmatched junction bases numbered 0, after V lost 3 bases and J lost 5 bases. CDR3 length equals 14 residues. Germline V gene sequence: CDR1 KGHSH, CDR2 LQKENI. The CDR3 nucleotides read TGTGCCAGCTCACCGGGACAGGGGAATGAAAAACTGTTTTTT. It yields the protein CASSPGQGNEKLFF.

The chain uses TRBV11-2 and TRBJ1-1; 7 bases are a match to TRBD1. This CDR3 contains 15 residues. Germline CDR1 and CDR2: SGHAT and FQNNGV. Germline trimming cut 0 bases from V and 0 bases from J; bases unmatched to any gene: 1. The CDR3 region has the DNA TGTGCCAGCAGCTTAGAGGGACAGATGAACACTGAAGCTTTCTTT. Translating gives CASSLEGQMNTEAFF.

CDR3 in amino acids: CASSDRGPYNSPLHF. For the CDR3, the DNA is TGTGCCAGCAGTGACAGGGGCCCATATAATTCACCCCTCCACTTT. The chain links TRBV6-4 to TRBJ1-6, with D possibly TRBD1 on 5 matching bases. The CDR3 has 15 residues. V shed 2 bases and J shed 4 bases, with 9 bases lying between them. CDR1 is MRHNA and CDR2 is SNTAGT in the germline V gene.

This sequence joins TRBV9 and TRBJ2-3; TRBD2 is a possible D gene (6 bases). CDR1 SGDLS and CDR2 YYNGEE come from the germline V gene. Deletions cut 0 bases from V and 10 bases from J, with 18 bases between. This CDR3 is 15 amino acids long. In DNA form, the CDR3 reads TGTGCCAGCAGCGTAGAACCTGGGCCAGGAGGGGCGCAGTATTTT. Translation gives CASSVEPGPGGAQYF.